The 28 T cell receptor beta chains in this list originate from one sample, sequenced in a study of blood T cell repertoires in COVID-19. Clones were read by immunoSEQ multiplex PCR, and TCRdb kept only the in-frame ones, dropping some. The sample contains fewer than 65,000 clones, around 85% of which appear only once. The sample consisted of peripheral blood. These receptor sequences come from a human donor in a cohort sampled during active COVID-19.

V and J are TRBV20-1 and TRBJ1-4; no clear D. V lost 8 bases and J 5 bases, leaving 9 bases between the germline ends. The CDR3 is made up of 11 amino acids. Looked up from germline, CDR1 is DFQATT and CDR2 is SNEGSKA (reference sequence). The CDR3 reads CSSAQNEKLFF. The CDR3 bases are TGCAGTTCCGCCCAGAATGAAAAACTGTTTTTT.

The J gene is TRBJ2-1, the V gene TRBV2; possible D gene TRBD2, 5 bases. With 5 bases removed from V and 7 bases from J, the gap between germline ends came to 12 bases. This CDR3 has 13 amino acids. Looked up from germline, CDR1 is SNHLY and CDR2 is FYNNEI. The CDR3 reads CASSIMTGNEQFF. CDR3 DNA sequence: TGTGCCAGCAGTATAATGACGGGAAATGAGCAGTTCTTC. The variable domain in full, completed from reference TRBV2 and TRBJ2-1, reads EPEVTQTPSHQVTQMGQEVILRCVPISNHLYFYWYRQILGQKVEFLVSFYNNEISEKSEIFDDQFSVERPDGSNFTLKIRSTKLEDSAMYFCASSIMTGNEQFFGPGTRLTVL.

This chain uses TRBV11-2 with TRBJ1-3; D perhaps matches TRBD1 (6 bases). Germline CDR1 reads SGHAT; CDR2 reads FQNNGV. Trimming stripped 1 base from V and 4 bases from J, with 11 bases between. The CDR3 runs to 15 residues. The CDR3 nucleotides read TGTGCCAGCAGCTTAGCCCCGGGACACGGAAACACCATATATTTT. Translating gives CASSLAPGHGNTIYF.

A few counts support this clone. The chain is built from TRBV5-1 and TRBJ2-7, with 7 nucleotides matching TRBD2. Trimming removed 1 base from V and 1 base from J; junction bases left unmatched: 8. The CDR3 spans 16 residues. Germline loops: CDR1 SGHRS, CDR2 YFSETQ. The DNA for the CDR3 is TGCGCCAGCAGCTTGCGATCGGGGGGAGGGTCCTACGAGCAGTACTTC. Translating gives CASSLRSGGGSYEQYF.

The V and J genes are TRBV27 and TRBJ1-6; tentative D call: TRBD1 (5 bases). Germline V gives CDR1 MNHEY, CDR2 SMNVEV (reference sequence). The CDR3 totals 12 residues. Trimming took off 7 bases at V and 7 bases at J, with 8 bases between the two ends. The CDR3 spells CASNGGNSPLHF. CDR3 bases: TGTGCCAGCAACGGGGGGAATTCACCCCTCCACTTT.

V and J are TRBV13 and TRBJ2-7; 7 positions match TRBD2. With 5 bases clipped from V and 2 bases from J, the junction kept 0 bases outside the gene matches. Germline V gene sequence: CDR1 PRHDT, CDR2 FYEKMQ (reference sequence). This CDR3 spans 12 amino acids. CDR3 sequence (DNA): TGTGCCAGCAGCACTAGCGCCTACGAGCAGTACTTC. Translating it yields CASSTSAYEQYF.

The chain has TRBV7-2 and TRBJ1-2, with TRBD1 matching over 8 bases. Germline V gives CDR1 SGHTA, CDR2 FQGNSA. The ends lost 5 bases at V and 8 bases at J; junction bases unmatched: 7. The CDR3 length is 13 residues. This CDR3 is CASSPGQGRGYTF. CDR3 bases: TGTGCCAGCAGCCCTGGACAGGGCCGGGGCTACACCTTC.

This rearrangement joins TRBV3-1 (or the pseudogene TRBV3-2) to TRBJ2-1, with 7 bases that match TRBD2. This CDR3 spans 16 amino acids. Germline V lookup: CDR1 LGHDT, CDR2 YNNKEL (reference sequence). With 3 bases clipped from V and 4 bases from J, the junction kept 9 bases outside the gene matches. The CDR3 sequence: CASSHPGGSRYNEQFF. DNA for the CDR3: TGTGCCAGCAGCCATCCCGGGGGGTCGCGTTACAATGAGCAGTTCTTC.

V is TRBV7-2 and J is TRBJ2-3, with D unresolved. Deletions cut 6 bases from V and 8 bases from J, with 12 bases between. Germline assignment: CDR1 SGHTA and CDR2 FQGNSA. The CDR3 extends over 12 amino acids. CDR3 coding DNA: TGTGCCAGCAGTGCACCCGTCGGTACGCAGTATTTT. This translates into CASSAPVGTQYF.

This clone was counted once. J is TRBJ1-1 and V is TRBV6-1; perhaps TRBD1 as D (5 bases). CDR1 MNHNS and CDR2 SASEGT come from the germline V gene. The CDR3 spans 14 residues. V gave up 1 base and J gave up 10 bases, with 16 bases separating them. CDR3 region: CASSEEIDRPRAFF. The CDR3 bases are TGTGCCAGCAGTGAAGAAATCGACAGACCCAGAGCTTTCTTT.

V usage is TRBV7-8 and J usage is TRBJ2-3, with D maybe TRBD2 (6 bases). V lost 2 bases to trimming and J lost 0 bases, with 18 bases between them. The CDR3 contains 18 residues. Germline V CDR1 and CDR2: SGHVS, FQNEAQ. In nucleotides, the CDR3 is TGTGCCAGCAGCTTAAAACGTCGTGCGGGGCCCAGCACAGATACGCAGTATTTT. This sequence encodes CASSLKRRAGPSTDTQYF.

This rearrangement joins TRBV3-1 (or the pseudogene TRBV3-2) to TRBJ2-7, with 10 bases that match TRBD1. The CDR3 runs 14 residues. Germline values: CDR1 LGHDT, CDR2 YNNKEL (reference sequence). Trimming at V came to 4 bases and at J to 6 bases, leaving 6 bases not matched to a gene. This CDR3 reads CASSLSGQGREQYF. The DNA of the CDR3 is TGTGCCAGCAGCCTCTCGGGACAGGGGCGCGAGCAGTACTTC.

The V gene is TRBV5-5, the J gene TRBJ1-5; 7 bases are shared with TRBD1. V gave up 1 base and J gave up 7 bases; unmatched junction bases: 8. CDR1 is SGHKS and CDR2 is YYEKEE in the germline V gene (reference sequence). The length of the CDR3 is 15 residues. The CDR3 sequence: CASSLKLGGDQPQHF. For the CDR3, the DNA is TGTGCCAGCAGCTTGAAACTAGGGGGCGACCAGCCCCAGCATTTT.

The V gene is TRBV10-3, the J gene TRBJ1-5; D gene ambiguous. The V gene's germline CDR1 is ENHRY and CDR2 SYGVKD. The CDR3 loop spans 13 amino acids. Trimming pared 4 bases from V and 4 bases from J, leaving 8 bases between. CDR3 residues: CAISVEGNQPQHF. CDR3 coding DNA: TGTGCCATCAGTGTGGAGGGTAATCAGCCCCAGCATTTT.

Only one count was recorded for this clone. The chain uses TRBV11-2 and TRBJ2-5; TRBD1 aligns across 7 bases. Per the germline V gene, CDR1 is SGHAT and CDR2 is FQNNGV. CDR3 size: 15 residues. Germline trimming cut 3 bases from V and 4 bases from J; bases unmatched to any gene: 8. The CDR3 region is CASSFGTDPSETQYF. CDR3 nucleotides: TGTGCCAGCAGCTTTGGGACAGACCCTTCAGAGACCCAGTACTTC.

V and J are TRBV3-1 (or the pseudogene TRBV3-2) and TRBJ1-2, with 7 bases identical to TRBD1. CDR1 and CDR2 (germline): LGHDT, YNNKEL (reference sequence). The CDR3 runs 14 residues. The V gene end was trimmed by 0 bases and the J gene end by 4 bases; junction bases not matched to a gene: 2. CDR3 DNA: TGTGCCAGCAGCCAAGATGAGGGGGCCTATGGCTACACCTTC. Its protein is CASSQDEGAYGYTF.

The chain combines TRBV10-3 with TRBJ1-5; 7 bases agree with TRBD1. CDR3 length equals 14 residues. Losses at the gene ends were 4 bases for V and 4 bases for J; bases not matched to a gene: 4. Looked up from germline, CDR1 is ENHRY and CDR2 is SYGVKD. The CDR3 reads CAISGGQDNQPQHF. In DNA form, the CDR3 reads TGTGCCATCAGTGGTGGACAGGATAATCAGCCCCAGCATTTT.

The CDR3: CASSRDRGENIQYF. DNA of the CDR3: TGTGCCAGCAGCAGGGACAGGGGTGAAAACATTCAGTACTTC. V is TRBV2 and J is TRBJ2-4, with TRBD1 matching 10 bases. The ends lost 6 bases at V and 5 bases at J; junction bases unmatched: 4. The CDR3 extends over 14 amino acids. Germline V lookup: CDR1 SNHLY, CDR2 FYNNEI.

This chain connects TRBV19 to TRBJ1-6; D is possibly TRBD1 (6 bases). Trimming removed 5 bases at V and 3 bases at J, with 17 bases between. Germline loops: CDR1 LNHDA, CDR2 SQIVND (reference sequence). This CDR3 region has 17 residues. DNA of the CDR3: TGTGCCAGTAGTGCTAGACAGGACCGCCTCTATAATTCACCCCTCCACTTT. Protein product: CASSARQDRLYNSPLHF.

The rearrangement uses TRBV6-2 or TRBV6-3 and TRBJ1-2; the D gene is possibly TRBD1 (5 bases). The CDR3 contains 13 residues. V lost 4 bases and J 7 bases, leaving 13 bases between the germline ends. Germline V gene lookup returns CDR1 MNHEY and CDR2 SVGEGT. The CDR3 nucleotides read TGTGCCAGCAGTTTCCGCGGGGCCCTTGGCTACACCTTC. Its translation is CASSFRGALGYTF.

The chain couples TRBV5-5 to TRBJ2-7; TRBD1 matches at 11 bases. The CDR3 contains 13 residues. J gave up 6 bases and V 3 bases, and 2 bases lay outside the gene matches. CDR1 and CDR2 from the germline V gene are SGHKS and YYEKEE (reference sequence). CDR3 DNA: TGTGCCAGCAGCTCCGGGACAGGGGGCGAGCAGTACTTC. This translates into CASSSGTGGEQYF. Using reference TRBV5-5 and TRBJ2-7 for the parts outside the CDR3, the full variable domain is DAGVTQSPTHLIKTRGQQVTLRCSPISGHKSVSWYQQVLGQGPQFIFQYYEKEERGRGNFPDRFSARQFPNYSSELNVNALLLGDSALYLCASSSGTGGEQYFGPGTRLTVT.

The J gene is TRBJ1-1, the V gene TRBV6-2 or TRBV6-3; D might be TRBD1 (6 bases). Germline CDR1 MNHEY, CDR2 SVGEGT. The CDR3 has 13 amino acids. Trimming cost V 6 bases and J 5 bases, with 13 bases left between them. The CDR3: CASSPQQGTEAFF. In DNA, the CDR3 is TGTGCCAGCAGCCCCCAACAGGGTACTGAAGCTTTCTTT.

This CDR3 is CASSPPGQENYGYTF. The CDR3, as DNA: TGTGCCAGCAGTCCCCCCGGACAGGAGAACTATGGCTACACCTTC. The chain is built from TRBV6-6 and TRBJ1-2; TRBD1 agrees at 7 bases. Germline lookup yields CDR1 MNHNY and CDR2 SVGAGI (reference sequence). CDR3 length: 15 amino acids. Germline trimming cut 5 bases from V and 2 bases from J; bases unmatched to any gene: 8.

J is TRBJ1-3 and V is TRBV18; D not resolved. Deletions cut 3 bases from V and 9 bases from J, with 18 bases between. CDR3 length equals 15 residues. Germline assignment: CDR1 KGHSH and CDR2 LQKENI. The CDR3: CASSPDTPVTSTIYF. CDR3 DNA sequence: TGTGCCAGCTCACCCGACACCCCAGTCACGAGCACCATATATTTT. The variable domain in full, completed from reference TRBV18 and TRBJ1-3, reads NAGVMQNPRHLVRRRGQEARLRCSPMKGHSHVYWYRQLPEEGLKFMVYLQKENIIDESGMPKERFSAEFPKEGPSILRIQQVVRGDSAAYFCASSPDTPVTSTIYFGEGSWLTVV.

The chain carries TRBV12-3 or TRBV12-4 and TRBJ1-1, with a possible D match to TRBD1 (5 bases). Trimming took off 6 bases at V and 10 bases at J, with 15 bases between the two ends. This CDR3 region has 12 residues. CDR3 DNA: TGTGCCAGCAGGCCCAGCCCGGGGGTAGCTTTCTTT. Its translation is CASRPSPGVAFF.

The V and J genes are TRBV7-6 and TRBJ2-1, with D possibly TRBD1 on 6 matching bases. Trimming took off 9 bases at V and 6 bases at J, with 18 bases between the two ends. Germline V gene lookup returns CDR1 SGHVS and CDR2 FNYEAQ. CDR3 length: 14 residues. CDR3 region: CASTKSGTSNEQFF. CDR3 bases: TGTGCCAGTACGAAATCCGGGACAAGCAATGAGCAGTTCTTC.

The chain employs TRBV5-4 and TRBJ2-3, with 16 positions matching TRBD2. Germline CDR1 SGHNT, CDR2 YYREEE (reference sequence). Germline trimming cut 4 bases from V and 2 bases from J; bases unmatched to any gene: 4. The CDR3 runs to 17 residues. This chain's CDR3 is CASSPGLAGGPTDTQYF. The DNA for the CDR3 is TGTGCCAGCAGCCCGGGACTAGCGGGGGGGCCCACAGATACGCAGTATTTT.

J is TRBJ2-7 and V is TRBV27, with 7 bases that match TRBD2. The junction had 11 bases not matched to a gene; V was cut back by 5 bases and J by 1 base. Germline V gene data show CDR1 as MNHEY and CDR2 as SMNVEV (reference sequence). The CDR3 consists of 16 residues. CDR3 region: CASSPMGGVRSYEQYF. Here the CDR3 DNA reads TGTGCCAGCAGTCCGATGGGGGGGGTTCGGTCCTACGAGCAGTACTTC.